This note documents a single T cell receptor beta chain sequence. This clonotype was seen a handful of times. It lacks a known antigen. It has no much larger one-base neighbor in the sample; base qualities were not kept. Sequences MNHEY (CDR1) and SVGAGI (CDR2) are obtained from the germline V gene. The CDR3 starts with the cysteine, ends with the phenylalanine, and has 14 residues. The only DNA kept is the CDR3, 42 bases in frame from the first base. Deletion took 10 bases off V and 4 bases off J, with a span of 19 bases between the germline ends. This sample is part of a study of T cell repertoires and leukemia-associated antigens (dated by TCRdb to the late 2010s). General notes on the study: Each sample yielded about 5.1 to 6.6 million read pairs and about 3.3 to 5.0 million effective reads, approximately 15 million effective reads overall. Using in vitro peptide stimulation of healthy T cells, the study set out to figure out what antigen is recognized by a TCR Vbeta21 clone that had previously been found in CML patients.

CD3+ T cells were first rested overnight at roughly 2.5 million cells/mL in RPMI 1640 without fetal bovine serum. MACS immunomagnetic beads were used according to the manufacturer's instructions to isolate CD3+ T cells from PBMCs. Total RNA was extracted from the cultured T cells with TRIzol reagent. 5' rapid amplification of cDNA ends (5'RACE) was used to amplify TCRbeta libraries from RNA. Before sequencing, library concentration and integrity were assessed using Qubit, an Agilent instrument, and quantitative PCR. A commercial service provider sequenced the qualified libraries on Illumina HiSeq or MiSeq. The study's processing was this. TCR sequences in each sample were identified using MiXCR version 1.8.2. Qualified clones required a CDR3 longer than four amino acids, an in-frame nucleotide length, and no stop codon. A read containing the complete CDR3 structure was counted as an effective read. RT-PCR with 24 Vbeta primers, GeneScan spectratyping, and Sanger sequencing were used to validate the expanded clones. TCRdb reanalyzed the raw reads on its own, using fastp at Q25 for trimming and MiXCR for clone calling, and kept in-frame beta chains. Rows are unified per CDR3 protein, each entry keeping the most common DNA and genes. It is TCRdb's table, rather than the study itself, that gives the V and J calls and clone size. The sample includes roughly 12,000 distinct CDR3 sequences, with about 41% observed a single time. The top ten clonotypes cover 30% to 40% of the sample.

The research as a whole found: The antigen specificity and function of the expanded clones were not directly tested, and further investigation of both was required. The four groups showed no significant differences in numbers of Vbeta genes (about 61), Jbeta genes (about 14), VDJ rearrangements, or unique CDR3s.

Specimen: CD3+ T cells sorted from blood and cultured. This clonotype was obtained from a female donor in good health. The chain is assembled from TRBV6-5 and TRBJ2-5, with no reliable assignment of the D segment. The CDR3 reads as follows: CATQSHFPGETQYF. The sequenced DNA: TGTGCCACCCAATCCCATTTCCCAGGAGAGACCCAGTACTTC.